The rows below give T cell receptor beta chains drawn from one sample of a study of beta chain features in type 1 diabetes. This table comes from immunoSEQ multiplex PCR, and its TCRdb copy is limited to in-frame clones, with some not included. The sample lists 900,000 or so clones; 17% were seen once. Sequencing was done on a sample of naive CD4+ T cells from blood. All receptors derive from a woman between 18 and 29 years old in good health. Both conserved end residues are part of each CDR3. Each record gives: V gene, J gene, D gene, clone size, CDR3 protein, CDR3 DNA. A D gene is named only where the DNA matches it firmly. Rows may omit the clone size; those that give it use once, few, many or a size class.

TRBV5-1	TRBJ2-7	TRBD2	NA	CASSYLAGVNYEQYF	TGCGCCAGCAGCTACCTAGCGGGAGTGAACTACGAGCAGTACTTC
TRBV28	TRBJ2-1	NA	few	CASSPWDKPKYNEQFF	TGTGCCAGCAGTCCATGGGACAAACCCAAGTACAATGAGCAGTTCTTC
TRBV27	TRBJ2-7	TRBD2	NA	CASSLGLAGEQYF	TGTGCCAGCAGTTTAGGACTAGCGGGGGAGCAGTACTTC
TRBV28	TRBJ2-1	NA	NA	CASRTINEQFF	TGTGCCAGCAGGACCATAAATGAGCAGTTCTTC
TRBV7-2	TRBJ2-7	TRBD1	few	CASSLAGTGLHEQYF	TGTGCCAGCAGCTTAGCCGGGACAGGGTTACACGAGCAGTACTTC
TRBV19	TRBJ2-7	TRBD2	NA	CASSKGTSGIPYEQYF	TGTGCCAGTAGTAAAGGGACTAGCGGGATACCCTACGAGCAGTACTTC
TRBV7-9	TRBJ1-2	NA	few	CASSQDNYGYTF	TGTGCCAGCAGCCAGGACAACTATGGCTACACCTTC
TRBV27	TRBJ2-2	NA	few	CASSQGPGGELFF	TGTGCCAGCAGTCAGGGGCCCGGCGGGGAGCTGTTTTTT
TRBV4-2	TRBJ2-3	NA	NA	CASSQGRGRRTDTQYF	TGTGCCAGCAGCCAAGGCAGGGGCCGTAGAACAGATACGCAGTATTTT
TRBV4-3	TRBJ2-7	NA	NA	CASSQVRAGEQYF	TGCGCCAGCAGCCAAGTGAGGGCCGGTGAGCAGTACTTC
TRBV2	TRBJ1-2	NA	NA	CASSERVGRLSYGYTF	TGTGCCAGCAGTGAAAGGGTGGGCAGGCTTAGCTATGGCTACACCTTC
TRBV2	TRBJ2-7	TRBD1	NA	CASRGTGRAYEQYF	TGTGCCAGCAGGGGGACAGGGAGGGCCTACGAGCAGTACTTC
TRBV7-3	TRBJ2-5	NA	NA	CASSPQDSATQYF	TGTGCCAGCAGCCCACAGGACTCAGCGACCCAGTACTTC
TRBV5-6	TRBJ2-7	NA	NA	CASSVSGTIYEQYF	TGTGCCAGCAGCGTTTCCGGGACAATCTACGAGCAGTACTTC
TRBV7-2	TRBJ2-7	NA	NA	CASSLFSGRPDEQYF	TGTGCCAGCAGCTTGTTTTCGGGACGGCCCGACGAGCAGTACTTC
TRBV11-2	TRBJ2-5	NA	few	CASSFNTQLETQYF	TGTGCCAGCAGCTTCAACACCCAGTTGGAGACCCAGTACTTC
TRBV10-3	TRBJ2-3	NA	many	CAISERDTQYF	TGTGCCATCAGTGAGAGGGATACGCAGTATTTT
TRBV7-2	TRBJ2-5	NA	few	CASSLVWETQYF	TGTGCCAGCAGCTTGGTTTGGGAGACCCAGTACTTC
TRBV29-1	TRBJ2-7	TRBD2	NA	CSGTQGGGSYEQYF	TGCAGCGGAACGCAGGGCGGGGGATCCTACGAGCAGTACTTC
TRBV29-1	TRBJ2-1	NA	few	CSVLGIASYNEQFF	TGCAGCGTTCTGGGGATAGCGAGTTACAATGAGCAGTTCTTC
TRBV6-5	TRBJ1-5	NA	NA	CASSYWTGQNQPQHF	TGTGCCAGCAGTTACTGGACCGGGCAAAATCAGCCCCAGCATTTT
TRBV28	TRBJ2-4	NA	few	CASSFQLAKNIQYF	TGTGCCAGCAGCTTTCAACTAGCCAAAAACATTCAGTACTTC
TRBV4-2	TRBJ2-2	TRBD2	few	CASTQEVGRGTGELFF	TGTGCCAGCACCCAAGAAGTGGGGAGGGGCACCGGGGAGCTGTTTTTT
TRBV28	TRBJ2-3	NA	NA	CAAGVGTDTQYF	TGTGCCGCCGGGGTAGGCACAGATACGCAGTATTTT
TRBV4-2	TRBJ2-1	NA	NA	CASSQGWKNNEQFF	TGTGCCAGCAGCCAAGGGTGGAAGAATAATGAGCAGTTCTTC
TRBV7-9	TRBJ2-3	TRBD2	NA	CASSPGLAGADTQYF	TGTGCCAGCAGCCCGGGACTAGCGGGAGCAGATACGCAGTATTTT
TRBV14	TRBJ2-7	NA	NA	CASSLKARFGSYEQYF	TGTGCCAGCAGTCTGAAAGCTCGTTTTGGCTCCTACGAGCAGTACTTC
TRBV7-2	TRBJ2-7	NA	few	CASSLARGTIIEQYF	TGTGCCAGCAGCTTAGCTAGGGGAACCATCATAGAGCAGTACTTC
TRBV7-3	TRBJ2-5	NA	NA	CASSVQGQETQYF	TGTGCCAGCAGCGTTCAGGGTCAAGAGACCCAGTACTTC
TRBV7-2	TRBJ2-7	NA	NA	CASSLRAGNYEQYF	TGTGCCAGCAGCTTAAGGGCGGGGAACTACGAGCAGTACTTC
TRBV10-3	TRBJ2-7	TRBD2	few	CAISGTSEPSSEQYF	TGTGCCATCAGTGGGACTAGCGAACCCTCCTCCGAGCAGTACTTC
TRBV5-1	TRBJ2-3	TRBD2	few	CASSFGLALDTQYF	TGCGCCAGCAGCTTCGGACTAGCGCTCGATACGCAGTATTTT
TRBV28	TRBJ2-2	TRBD2	few	CASKAYGAGGPAGELFF	TGTGCCAGCAAGGCTTACGGGGCGGGAGGGCCGGCCGGGGAGCTGTTTTTT